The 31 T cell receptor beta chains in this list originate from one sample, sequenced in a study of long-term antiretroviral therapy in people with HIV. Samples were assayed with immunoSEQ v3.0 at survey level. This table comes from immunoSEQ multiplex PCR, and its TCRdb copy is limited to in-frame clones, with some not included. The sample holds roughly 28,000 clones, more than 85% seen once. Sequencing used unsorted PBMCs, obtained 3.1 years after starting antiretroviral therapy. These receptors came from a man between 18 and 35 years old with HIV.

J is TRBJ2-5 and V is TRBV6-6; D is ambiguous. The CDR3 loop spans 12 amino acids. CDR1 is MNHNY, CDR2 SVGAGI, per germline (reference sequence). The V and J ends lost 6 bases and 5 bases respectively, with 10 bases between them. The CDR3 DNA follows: TGTGCCAGCAGCCCGACTGGGGAGACCCAGTACTTC. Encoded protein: CASSPTGETQYF.

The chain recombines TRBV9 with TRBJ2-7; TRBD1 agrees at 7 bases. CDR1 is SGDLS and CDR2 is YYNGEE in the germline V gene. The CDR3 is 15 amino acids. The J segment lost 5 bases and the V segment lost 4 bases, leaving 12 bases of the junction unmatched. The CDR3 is CASSLGDSISNEQYF. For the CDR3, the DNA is TGTGCCAGCAGCCTCGGGGACAGTATTTCCAACGAGCAGTACTTC.

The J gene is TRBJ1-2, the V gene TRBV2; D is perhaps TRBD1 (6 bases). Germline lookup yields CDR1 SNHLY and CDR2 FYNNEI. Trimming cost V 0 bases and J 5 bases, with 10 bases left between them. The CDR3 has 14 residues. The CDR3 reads CASSEAVGAYGYTF. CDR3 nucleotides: TGTGCCAGCAGTGAAGCCGTGGGGGCATATGGCTACACCTTC.

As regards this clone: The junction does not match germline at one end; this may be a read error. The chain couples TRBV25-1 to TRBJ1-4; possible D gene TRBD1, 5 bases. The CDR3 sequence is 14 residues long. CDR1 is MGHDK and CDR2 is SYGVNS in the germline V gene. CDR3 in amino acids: CASSEYTRDEKLCF. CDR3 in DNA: TGTGCCAGCAGTGAATACACCCGGGACGAAAAACTGTGTTTT.

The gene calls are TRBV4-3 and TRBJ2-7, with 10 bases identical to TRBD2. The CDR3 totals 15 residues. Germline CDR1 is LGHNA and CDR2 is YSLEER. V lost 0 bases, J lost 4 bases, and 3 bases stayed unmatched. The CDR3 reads CASSQDPGLAYEQYF. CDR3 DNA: TGCGCCAGCAGCCAAGACCCGGGACTAGCGTACGAGCAGTACTTC.

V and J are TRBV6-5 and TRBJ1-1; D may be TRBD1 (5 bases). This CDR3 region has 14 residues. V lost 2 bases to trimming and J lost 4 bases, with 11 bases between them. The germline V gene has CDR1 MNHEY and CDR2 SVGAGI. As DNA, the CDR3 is TGTGCCAGCAGTTACGGGGCAGGGAGCACTGAAGCTTTCTTT. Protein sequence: CASSYGAGSTEAFF.

The CDR3 DNA follows: TGTGCCATCGCTAAACTCGGTAGCGGACCCACAGATACGCAGTATTTT. Protein: CAIAKLGSGPTDTQYF. The rearrangement joins TRBV10-3 to TRBJ2-3, with D tentatively TRBD2 (6 bases). This CDR3 contains 16 residues. Trimming pared 8 bases from V and 2 bases from J, leaving 20 bases between. Germline CDR1 and CDR2: ENHRY and SYGVKD.

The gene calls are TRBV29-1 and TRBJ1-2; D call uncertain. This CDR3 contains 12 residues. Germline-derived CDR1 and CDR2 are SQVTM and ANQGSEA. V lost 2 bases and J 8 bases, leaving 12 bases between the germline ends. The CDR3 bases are TGCAGCGTTGAAACTGGGCGAGGGGGCTACACCTTC. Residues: CSVETGRGGYTF.

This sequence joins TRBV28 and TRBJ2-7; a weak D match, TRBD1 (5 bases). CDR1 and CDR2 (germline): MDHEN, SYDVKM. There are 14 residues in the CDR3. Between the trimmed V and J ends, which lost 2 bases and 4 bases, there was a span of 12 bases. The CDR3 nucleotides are TGTGCCAGCAGTTTACAGGGTTTTAGTTACGAGCAGTACTTC. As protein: CASSLQGFSYEQYF.

CDR3 region: CASSYSSGFQETQYF. For the CDR3, the DNA is TGTGCCAGCAGCTATAGTAGTGGTTTCCAAGAGACCCAGTACTTC. The genes are TRBV7-2 and TRBJ2-5; D is uncertain. This CDR3 contains 15 residues. CDR1 and CDR2 from the germline V gene are SGHTA and FQGNSA. The V end was cut by 4 bases, the J end by 1 base, with 13 bases between.

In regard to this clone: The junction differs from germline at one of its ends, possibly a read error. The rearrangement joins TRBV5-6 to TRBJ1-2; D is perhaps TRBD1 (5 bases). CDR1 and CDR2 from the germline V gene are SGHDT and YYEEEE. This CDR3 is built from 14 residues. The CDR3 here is CASSLGQAVYGYTF. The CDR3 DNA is TGTGCCAGCAGTTTGGGGCAGGCAGTCTATGGCTACACCTTC.

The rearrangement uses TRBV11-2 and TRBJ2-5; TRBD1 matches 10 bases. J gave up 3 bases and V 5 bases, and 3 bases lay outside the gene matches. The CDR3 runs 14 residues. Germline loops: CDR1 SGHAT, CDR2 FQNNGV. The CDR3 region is CASSLGQGEETQYF. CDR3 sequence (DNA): TGTGCCAGCAGCCTCGGACAGGGGGAAGAGACCCAGTACTTC.

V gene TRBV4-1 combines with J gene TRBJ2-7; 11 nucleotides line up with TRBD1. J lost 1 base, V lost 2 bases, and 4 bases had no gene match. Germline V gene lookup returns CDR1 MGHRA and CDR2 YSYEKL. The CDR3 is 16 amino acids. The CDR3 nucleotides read TGCGCCAGCAGCCAACCGGGGACAGGGGGGTCCTACGAGCAGTACTTC. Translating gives CASSQPGTGGSYEQYF.

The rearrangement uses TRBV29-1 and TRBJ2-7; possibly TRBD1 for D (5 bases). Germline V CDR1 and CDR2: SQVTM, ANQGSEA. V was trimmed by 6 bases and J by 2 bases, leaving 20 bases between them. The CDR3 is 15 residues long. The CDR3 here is CSVDPRAEGTYEQYF. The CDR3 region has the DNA TGCAGCGTCGACCCCAGGGCGGAAGGGACCTACGAGCAGTACTTC.

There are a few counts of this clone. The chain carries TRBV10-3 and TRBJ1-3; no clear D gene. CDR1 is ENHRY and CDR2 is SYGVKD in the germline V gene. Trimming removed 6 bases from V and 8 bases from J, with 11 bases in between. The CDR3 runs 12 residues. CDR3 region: CAIRDARDTIYF. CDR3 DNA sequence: TGTGCCATCAGGGATGCGAGGGACACCATATATTTT.

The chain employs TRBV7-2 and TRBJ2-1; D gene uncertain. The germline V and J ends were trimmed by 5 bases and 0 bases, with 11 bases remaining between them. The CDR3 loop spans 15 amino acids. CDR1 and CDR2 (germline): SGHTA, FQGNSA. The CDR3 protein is CASSSRARSYNEQFF. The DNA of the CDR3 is TGTGCCAGCAGCAGCCGGGCACGCTCCTACAATGAGCAGTTCTTC.

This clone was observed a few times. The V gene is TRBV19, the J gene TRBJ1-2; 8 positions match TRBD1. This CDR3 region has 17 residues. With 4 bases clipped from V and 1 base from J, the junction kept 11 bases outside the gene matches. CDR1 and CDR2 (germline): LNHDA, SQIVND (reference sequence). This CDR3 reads CASSTRGTGHLNYGYTF. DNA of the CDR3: TGTGCCAGTAGTACCCGGGGGACAGGTCACCTTAACTATGGCTACACCTTC.

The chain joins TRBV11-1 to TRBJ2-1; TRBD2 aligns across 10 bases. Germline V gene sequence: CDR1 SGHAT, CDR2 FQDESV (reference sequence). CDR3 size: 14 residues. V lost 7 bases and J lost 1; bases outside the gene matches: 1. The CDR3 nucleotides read TGTGCCAGCAAAGCGGGAGGGTCCTACAATGAGCAGTTCTTC. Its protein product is CASKAGGSYNEQFF.

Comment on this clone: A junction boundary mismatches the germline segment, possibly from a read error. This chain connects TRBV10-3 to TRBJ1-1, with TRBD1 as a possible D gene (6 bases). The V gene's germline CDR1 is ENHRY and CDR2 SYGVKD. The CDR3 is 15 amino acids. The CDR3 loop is CAISESAGAHTEAFF. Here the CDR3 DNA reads TGTGCCATCAGTGAGTCGGCGGGGGCTCACACGGAAGCTTTCTTT.

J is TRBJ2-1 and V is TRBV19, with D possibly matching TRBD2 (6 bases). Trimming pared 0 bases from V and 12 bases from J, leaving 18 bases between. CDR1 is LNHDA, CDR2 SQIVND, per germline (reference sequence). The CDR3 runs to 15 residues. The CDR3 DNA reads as TGTGCCAGTAGTATAGAGGGGTGGGACTCCCTCGGGCAGTTCTTC. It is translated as CASSIEGWDSLGQFF.

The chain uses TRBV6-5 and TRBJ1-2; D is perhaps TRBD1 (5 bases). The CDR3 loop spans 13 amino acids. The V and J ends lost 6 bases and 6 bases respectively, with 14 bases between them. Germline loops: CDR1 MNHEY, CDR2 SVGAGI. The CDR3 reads CASSLGVVDGYTF. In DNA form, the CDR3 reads TGTGCCAGCAGCCTGGGGGTTGTCGATGGCTACACCTTC.

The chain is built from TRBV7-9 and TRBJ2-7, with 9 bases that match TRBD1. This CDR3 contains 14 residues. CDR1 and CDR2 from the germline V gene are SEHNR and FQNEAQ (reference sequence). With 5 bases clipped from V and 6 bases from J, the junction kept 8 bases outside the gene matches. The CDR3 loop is CASSPPGQGFEQYF. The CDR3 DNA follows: TGTGCCAGCAGCCCCCCGGGACAGGGCTTCGAGCAGTACTTC. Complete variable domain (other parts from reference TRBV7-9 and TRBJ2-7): DTGVSQNPRHKITKRGQNVTFRCDPISEHNRLYWYRQTLGQGPEFLTYFQNEAQLEKSRLLSDRFSAERPKGSFSTLEIQRTEQGDSAMYLCASSPPGQGFEQYFGPGTRLTVT.

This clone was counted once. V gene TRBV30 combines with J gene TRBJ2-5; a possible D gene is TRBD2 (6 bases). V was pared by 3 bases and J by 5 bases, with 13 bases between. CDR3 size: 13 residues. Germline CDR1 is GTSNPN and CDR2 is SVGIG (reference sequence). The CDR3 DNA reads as TGTGCCTGGAGAGAATGGGAGGAGGAGACCCAGTACTTC. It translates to CAWREWEEETQYF.

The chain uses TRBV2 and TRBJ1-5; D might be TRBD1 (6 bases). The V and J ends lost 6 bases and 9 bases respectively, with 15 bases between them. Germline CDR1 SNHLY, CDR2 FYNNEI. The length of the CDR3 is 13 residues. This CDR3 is CASRTGLAGPQHF. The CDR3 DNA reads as TGTGCCAGCAGAACAGGGTTAGCCGGGCCCCAGCATTTT.

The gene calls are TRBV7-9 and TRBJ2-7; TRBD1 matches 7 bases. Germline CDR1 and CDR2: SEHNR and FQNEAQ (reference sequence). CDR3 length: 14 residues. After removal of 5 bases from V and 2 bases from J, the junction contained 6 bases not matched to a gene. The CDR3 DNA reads TGTGCCAGCAGCCCGCGGACAGGTACCTACGAGCAGTACTTC. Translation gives CASSPRTGTYEQYF.

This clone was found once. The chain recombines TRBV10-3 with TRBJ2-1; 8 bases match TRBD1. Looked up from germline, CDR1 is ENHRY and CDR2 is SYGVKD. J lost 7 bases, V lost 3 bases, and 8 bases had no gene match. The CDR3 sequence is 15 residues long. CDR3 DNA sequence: TGTGCCATCAGTGACCCCGGACAGGGTAGGAATGAGCAGTTCTTC. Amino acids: CAISDPGQGRNEQFF.

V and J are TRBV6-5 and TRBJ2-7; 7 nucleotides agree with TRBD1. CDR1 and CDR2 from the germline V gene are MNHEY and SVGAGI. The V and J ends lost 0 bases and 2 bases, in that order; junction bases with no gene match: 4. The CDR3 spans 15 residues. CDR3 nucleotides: TGTGCCAGCAGTTACTCTGTTACAGGGGCCTACGAGCAGTACTTC. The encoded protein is CASSYSVTGAYEQYF.

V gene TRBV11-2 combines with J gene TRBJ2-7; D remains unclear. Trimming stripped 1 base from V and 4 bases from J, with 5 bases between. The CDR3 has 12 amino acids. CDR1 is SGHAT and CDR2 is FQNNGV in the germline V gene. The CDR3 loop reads CASSLGAYEQYF. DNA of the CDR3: TGTGCCAGCAGCTTAGGGGCGTACGAGCAGTACTTC.

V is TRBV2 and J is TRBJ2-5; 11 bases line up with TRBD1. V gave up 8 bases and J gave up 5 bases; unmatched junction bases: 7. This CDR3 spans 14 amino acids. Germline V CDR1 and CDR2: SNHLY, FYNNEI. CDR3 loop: CASWTGGVSETQYF. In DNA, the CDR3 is TGTGCCAGCTGGACAGGGGGCGTCTCGGAGACCCAGTACTTC.

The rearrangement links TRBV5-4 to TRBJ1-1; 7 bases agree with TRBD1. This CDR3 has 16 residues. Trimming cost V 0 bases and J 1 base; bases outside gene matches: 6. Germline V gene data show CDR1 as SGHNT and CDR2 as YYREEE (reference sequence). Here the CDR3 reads CASSLGTGDRNTEAFF. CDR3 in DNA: TGTGCCAGCAGCTTGGGGACAGGAGATAGGAACACTGAAGCTTTCTTT.

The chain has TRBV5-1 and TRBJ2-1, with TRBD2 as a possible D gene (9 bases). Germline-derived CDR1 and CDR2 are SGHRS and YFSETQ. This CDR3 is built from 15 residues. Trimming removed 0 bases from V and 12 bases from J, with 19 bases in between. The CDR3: CASSLGQGQAGGQFF. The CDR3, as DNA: TGCGCCAGCAGCTTGGGACAGGGGCAAGCGGGGGGGCAGTTCTTC. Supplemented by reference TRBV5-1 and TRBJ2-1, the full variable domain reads KAGVTQTPRYLIKTRGQQVTLSCSPISGHRSVSWYQQTPGQGLQFLFEYFSETQRNKGNFPGRFSGRQFSNSRSEMNVSTLELGDSALYLCASSLGQGQAGGQFFGPGTRLTVL.